Sequencing of this T cell receptor (beta chain) was carried out in a study of blood T cell repertoires in COVID-19. Clones were read by immunoSEQ multiplex PCR, and TCRdb kept only the in-frame ones, dropping some. The sample lists some 200,000 clones, about nine tenths occurring once. Germline V gene lookup returns CDR1 MNHNY and CDR2 SVGAGI (reference sequence). V gave up 7 bases and J gave up 0 bases, with 13 bases separating them. This CDR3 region has 15 residues. The sequenced sample was peripheral blood. The chain carries TRBV6-6 and TRBJ2-4; the D gene is possibly TRBD2 (5 bases). This TCR was sampled from a woman in her sixties or seventies with acute or convalescent COVID-19. CDR3 bases: TGTGCCAGCAACCCGACGGGGTTAGCCAAAAACATTCAGTACTTC. It encodes CASNPTGLAKNIQYF.